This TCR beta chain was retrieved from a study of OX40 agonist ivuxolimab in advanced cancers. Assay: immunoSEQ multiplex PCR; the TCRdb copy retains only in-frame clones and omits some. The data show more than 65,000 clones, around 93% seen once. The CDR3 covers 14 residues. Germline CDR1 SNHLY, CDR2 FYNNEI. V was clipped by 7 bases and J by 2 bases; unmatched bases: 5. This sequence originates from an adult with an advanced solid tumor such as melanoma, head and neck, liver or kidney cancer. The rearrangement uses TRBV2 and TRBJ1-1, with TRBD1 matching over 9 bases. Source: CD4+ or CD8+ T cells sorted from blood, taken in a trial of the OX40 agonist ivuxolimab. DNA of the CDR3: TGTGCCAGCAAAGCGGACAGGGGCAACACTGAAGCTTTCTTT. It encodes CASKADRGNTEAFF.